The T cell receptor beta chain under discussion was sequenced for a study of metastatic and nonmetastatic thyroid tumors. This clone was counted at least ten times. Prior to thyroid surgery, none of the patients had received any treatment. MiXCR reprocessed the PCR reads for TCRdb. The table has around 26,000 clones, 15% seen once; the top ten hold 2.5% to 3.5%. Specimen: blood. The receptor was derived from a female donor with papillary thyroid cancer or a benign thyroid nodule (not recorded which). Some clones in this sample may be carry-over from other donors' samples.

CDR3 nucleotide sequence: TGTGCCACCAGTGATCCATCAGCGCCTAGCTCCTACAATGAGCAGTTCTTC. Its protein product is CATSDPSAPSSYNEQFF. The gene calls are TRBV24-1 and TRBJ2-1; no firm D call. V dropped 3 bases and J dropped 0 bases, with 14 bases sitting between them. The germline CDR1 and CDR2 sequences are KGHDR and SFDVKD. There are 17 residues in the CDR3.